The rows below give T cell receptor beta chains drawn from one sample of a study of cytomegalovirus exposure and HLA in healthy donors. TCRdb's table, derived via immunoSEQ multiplex PCR, lists solely in-frame clones and lacks some. The data contain around 85,000 clones, roughly 78% of them singletons. Input material: PBMCs. These receptors were taken from a man younger than 45 in good health and CMV-seronegative. Both conserved end residues are part of each CDR3. Each record gives: V gene, D gene, clone size, J gene, CDR3 protein, CDR3 DNA. The D gene is left open where the match is weak. Size tells how often a clone was seen (once, few, many) or the class of an expanded clone, and some rows leave it out.

V gene: TRBV7-8
D gene: TRBD1
clone size: -
J gene: TRBJ2-5
CDR3 protein: CASSQDRGTQYF
CDR3 DNA: TGTGCCAGCAGCCAAGACAGGGGAACCCAGTACTTC

V gene: TRBV28
D gene: TRBD1
clone size: -
J gene: TRBJ2-7
CDR3 protein: CASSLGPGQTYEQYF
CDR3 DNA: TGTGCCAGCAGTTTAGGACCGGGACAGACCTACGAGCAGTACTTC

V gene: TRBV7-2
D gene: -
clone size: -
J gene: TRBJ1-5
CDR3 protein: CASSSNNQPQHF
CDR3 DNA: TGTGCCAGCAGCTCTAATAATCAGCCCCAGCATTTT

V gene: TRBV9
D gene: -
clone size: -
J gene: TRBJ2-2
CDR3 protein: CASSNRGPRATGELFF
CDR3 DNA: TGTGCCAGCAGCAATCGAGGGCCACGGGCTACCGGGGAGCTGTTTTTT

V gene: TRBV6-1
D gene: -
clone size: -
J gene: TRBJ2-7
CDR3 protein: CASSEVTGSSYEQYF
CDR3 DNA: TGTGCCAGCAGTGAAGTCACGGGGAGCTCCTACGAGCAGTACTTC

V gene: TRBV15
D gene: TRBD2
clone size: -
J gene: TRBJ2-2
CDR3 protein: CATSNPGLAKTGELFF
CDR3 DNA: TGTGCCACCAGTAATCCGGGACTAGCTAAAACGGGGGAGCTGTTTTTT

V gene: TRBV5-4
D gene: TRBD1
clone size: -
J gene: TRBJ2-7
CDR3 protein: CASRQGQGPYEQYF
CDR3 DNA: TGTGCCAGCAGACAAGGACAGGGCCCCTACGAGCAGTACTTC

V gene: TRBV25-1
D gene: -
clone size: -
J gene: TRBJ1-1
CDR3 protein: CASSEGGLMGRATEAFF
CDR3 DNA: TGTGCCAGCAGTGAAGGGGGCCTAATGGGGCGAGCAACTGAAGCTTTCTTT

V gene: TRBV5-1
D gene: -
clone size: few
J gene: TRBJ1-4
CDR3 protein: CASSLVGGNEKLFF
CDR3 DNA: TGCGCCAGCAGCTTGGTCGGGGGGAATGAAAAACTGTTTTTT

V gene: TRBV7-6
D gene: -
clone size: -
J gene: TRBJ2-1
CDR3 protein: CASSLGKGDEQFF
CDR3 DNA: TGTGCCAGCAGCTTAGGAAAGGGGGATGAGCAGTTCTTC

V gene: TRBV19
D gene: -
clone size: -
J gene: TRBJ2-5
CDR3 protein: CASSSVHQETQYF
CDR3 DNA: TGTGCCAGTAGTTCGGTCCACCAAGAGACCCAGTACTTC

V gene: TRBV29-1
D gene: TRBD1
clone size: -
J gene: TRBJ1-2
CDR3 protein: CSVDRGTNYGYTF
CDR3 DNA: TGCAGCGTTGACAGGGGGACTAACTATGGCTACACCTTC

V gene: TRBV19
D gene: TRBD1
clone size: -
J gene: TRBJ1-2
CDR3 protein: CASSIAGTGGYGYTF
CDR3 DNA: TGTGCCAGTAGTATAGCTGGAACAGGGGGCTATGGCTACACCTTC

V gene: TRBV18
D gene: TRBD2
clone size: -
J gene: TRBJ2-1
CDR3 protein: CASSPDLLSGGTGRNEQFF
CDR3 DNA: TGTGCCAGCTCACCCGACTTGTTGAGCGGGGGGACCGGGCGCAATGAGCAGTTCTTC

V gene: TRBV20-1
D gene: -
clone size: -
J gene: TRBJ2-7
CDR3 protein: CSALTREQYF
CDR3 DNA: TGCAGTGCCCTCACCCGGGAGCAGTACTTC

V gene: TRBV27
D gene: TRBD1
clone size: -
J gene: TRBJ1-5
CDR3 protein: CASSGQGNQPQHF
CDR3 DNA: TGTGCCAGCAGCGGACAGGGCAATCAGCCCCAGCATTTT

V gene: TRBV7-8
D gene: -
clone size: -
J gene: TRBJ1-1
CDR3 protein: CASSPGGAIEAFF
CDR3 DNA: TGTGCCAGCAGCCCAGGAGGCGCAATTGAAGCTTTCTTT

V gene: TRBV6-5
D gene: TRBD1
clone size: -
J gene: TRBJ2-5
CDR3 protein: CASSSGTGAGTQYF
CDR3 DNA: TGTGCCAGCAGCTCCGGGACAGGGGCGGGGACCCAGTACTTC

V gene: TRBV5-4
D gene: TRBD2
clone size: once
J gene: TRBJ2-1
CDR3 protein: CASSAGDEQFF
CDR3 DNA: TGTGCCAGCAGCGCGGGGGATGAGCAGTTCTTC

V gene: TRBV19
D gene: TRBD2
clone size: few
J gene: TRBJ2-7
CDR3 protein: CASTETSSSYEQYF
CDR3 DNA: TGTGCCAGTACAGAGACTAGCAGTTCCTACGAGCAGTACTTC

V gene: TRBV7-6
D gene: TRBD1
clone size: few
J gene: TRBJ1-2
CDR3 protein: CASSLAPAQGAGGYTF
CDR3 DNA: TGTGCCAGCAGCTTAGCCCCGGCACAGGGGGCGGGTGGCTACACCTTC

V gene: TRBV6-4
D gene: -
clone size: -
J gene: TRBJ1-1
CDR3 protein: CASSARGEGSTEAFF
CDR3 DNA: TGTGCCAGCAGTGCGCGGGGGGAAGGTAGCACTGAAGCTTTCTTT

V gene: TRBV4-1
D gene: -
clone size: -
J gene: TRBJ1-1
CDR3 protein: CASSQIGEGNTEAFF
CDR3 DNA: TGCGCCAGCAGCCAGATCGGTGAGGGGAACACTGAAGCTTTCTTT

V gene: TRBV6-1
D gene: -
clone size: -
J gene: TRBJ1-5
CDR3 protein: CASSEARNQPQHF
CDR3 DNA: TGTGCCAGCAGTGAAGCGAGGAATCAGCCCCAGCATTTT

V gene: TRBV5-1
D gene: -
clone size: -
J gene: TRBJ1-2
CDR3 protein: CASSWTTGNSGYTF
CDR3 DNA: TGCGCCAGCAGCTGGACGACAGGCAACTCGGGCTACACCTTC

V gene: TRBV30
D gene: TRBD1
clone size: -
J gene: TRBJ2-4
CDR3 protein: CACTGTGRAKNIQYF
CDR3 DNA: TGTGCCTGTACCGGGACAGGTAGAGCCAAAAACATTCAGTACTTC

V gene: TRBV5-1
D gene: TRBD1
clone size: -
J gene: TRBJ2-7
CDR3 protein: CASSRSLPGQGAYEQYF
CDR3 DNA: TGCGCCAGCAGCCGCTCTCTCCCGGGACAGGGGGCCTACGAGCAGTACTTC

V gene: TRBV2
D gene: -
clone size: -
J gene: TRBJ2-1
CDR3 protein: CASSGGRGDEQFF
CDR3 DNA: TGTGCCAGCAGCGGGGGGCGGGGCGACGAGCAGTTCTTC

V gene: TRBV7-2
D gene: -
clone size: -
J gene: TRBJ1-1
CDR3 protein: CASSTGMDTEAFF
CDR3 DNA: TGTGCCAGCAGCACAGGGATGGACACTGAAGCTTTCTTT